The rows below give T cell receptor beta chains drawn from one sample of a study of T cells in localized non-small cell lung cancer. Generated by immunoSEQ multiplex PCR, the TCRdb table keeps only in-frame clones and is missing some. This table holds 1,500 to 2,000 clones, over 20% found once. The sample consisted of lung tumor tissue, taken before any cancer treatment. These receptors were collected from a female donor of 60 years or more with stage II squamous cell lung carcinoma. The conserved cysteine and the conserved F or W are not part of the CDR3 here.

CDR3 | J | V
ASSPGQGNIQY | TRBJ2-4 | TRBV19
ASSQEGRSPLH | TRBJ1-6 | TRBV1
AWSRGRDSSGHEQF | TRBJ2-1 | TRBV30
ASLQGIYGYT | TRBJ1-2 | TRBV19
ASSSGTSGYNEQF | TRBJ2-1 | TRBV6-8
ASFRATQDLNEKLF | TRBJ1-4 | TRBV2
ASSRSHPGQPRRGGYT | TRBJ1-2 | TRBV11-3
SALRGQSTSYNEQF | TRBJ2-1 | TRBV29-1
ASSGGSGVNNSPLH | TRBJ1-6 | TRBV6-8
ATGAGANVLT | TRBJ2-6 | TRBV6-8
ASSFLHEANYGYT | TRBJ1-2 | TRBV11-3
ASSKDRGRDTEAF | TRBJ1-1 | TRBV11-3
ASRGGDSKQF | TRBJ2-1 | TRBV10-2
ASSPGRRRETQY | TRBJ2-5 | TRBV19
ASSIKGMNTEAF | TRBJ1-1 | TRBV19
ASSISRRQL | TRBJ2-1 | TRBV19
ATSDRQTDTQY | TRBJ2-3 | TRBV19
ASSYLGRGGHNEQF | TRBJ2-1 | TRBV6-7
ASSYSRGGEAF | TRBJ1-1 | TRBV6-8
ASSPRRLGGGYT | TRBJ1-2 | TRBV11-3
ASRDGAGEQF | TRBJ2-1 | TRBV6-8
ASSYSGVRGQETQY | TRBJ2-5 | TRBV6-8
ASSYGEWETQY | TRBJ2-5 | TRBV28
ASSYSGDSSGNTIY | TRBJ1-3 | TRBV6-8
ASSQLDRVYYGYT | TRBJ1-2 | TRBV11-3
ATSSRDRVFETQY | TRBJ2-5 | TRBV15
SVQPGMGGGYGYT | TRBJ1-2 | TRBV29-1
ASSTPTGGHYGYT | TRBJ1-2 | TRBV19
ASSPVRGYRDLAGELF | TRBJ2-2 | TRBV11-3
ASSVVGLDTDTQY | TRBJ2-3 | TRBV9
ASGDGYGYT | TRBJ1-2 | TRBV6-7
ASSLGGVGVQPQH | TRBJ1-5 | TRBV28
ASSSRLAGINEQF | TRBJ2-1 | TRBV19
ASSFQGAATNEKLF | TRBJ1-4 | TRBV11-3
ASSFLGTSSYNEQF | TRBJ2-1 | TRBV28
ASSQAFRRNTIY | TRBJ1-3 | TRBV4-1
ASSSGQVRNIQY | TRBJ2-4 | TRBV18
AWRGGDEKLF | TRBJ1-4 | TRBV30
ASSFPGTGGGNTIY | TRBJ1-3 | TRBV11-3
ASSEAGPRGEKLF | TRBJ1-4 | TRBV25-1
ASSLDVLNTEAF | TRBJ1-1 | TRBV5-1
ASSPGTRTNTIY | TRBJ1-3 | TRBV28
ATSKTGFNEQF | TRBJ2-1 | TRBV19
ASSPNRNYGYT | TRBJ1-2 | TRBV4-1
ATRSGSSTDTQY | TRBJ2-3 | TRBV28
ASSLGWDQPQH | TRBJ1-5 | TRBV7-2
ASTQPTGVNYGYT | TRBJ1-2 | TRBV28
ASSLTPGLDTGELF | TRBJ2-2 | TRBV11-3
ASTGAFNEKLF | TRBJ1-4 | TRBV6-8
ASSRPSRGRLNTEAF | TRBJ1-1 | TRBV1
ASSSSQGARGGYT | TRBJ1-2 | TRBV9
ASSQSPGGRQF | TRBJ2-1 | TRBV14
ASSGGTGYYGYT | TRBJ1-2 | TRBV25-1
ASSYAIDREYSPLH | TRBJ1-6 | TRBV6-8
ASSSRTSGSGDTGELF | TRBJ2-2 | TRBV11-3
ASEPGYTNEKLF | TRBJ1-4 | TRBV19
ASSRSRVGDNSPLH | TRBJ1-6 | TRBV6-8
ASNAAWQGGGYT | TRBJ1-2 | TRBV11-3
ASSGGVGAGGNTIY | TRBJ1-3 | TRBV11-3
ATSREGTTDEQF | TRBJ2-1 | TRBV15